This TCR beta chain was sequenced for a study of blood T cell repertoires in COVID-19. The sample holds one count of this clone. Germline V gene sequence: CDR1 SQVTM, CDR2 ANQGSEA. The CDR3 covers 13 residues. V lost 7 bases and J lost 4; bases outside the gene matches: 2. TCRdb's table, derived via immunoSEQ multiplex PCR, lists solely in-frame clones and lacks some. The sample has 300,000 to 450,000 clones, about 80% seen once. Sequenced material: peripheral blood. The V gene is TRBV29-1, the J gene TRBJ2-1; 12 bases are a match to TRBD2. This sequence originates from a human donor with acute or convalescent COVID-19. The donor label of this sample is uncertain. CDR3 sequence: CSEGLAGYNEQFF. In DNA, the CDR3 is TGCAGCGAGGGACTAGCGGGTTACAATGAGCAGTTCTTC.